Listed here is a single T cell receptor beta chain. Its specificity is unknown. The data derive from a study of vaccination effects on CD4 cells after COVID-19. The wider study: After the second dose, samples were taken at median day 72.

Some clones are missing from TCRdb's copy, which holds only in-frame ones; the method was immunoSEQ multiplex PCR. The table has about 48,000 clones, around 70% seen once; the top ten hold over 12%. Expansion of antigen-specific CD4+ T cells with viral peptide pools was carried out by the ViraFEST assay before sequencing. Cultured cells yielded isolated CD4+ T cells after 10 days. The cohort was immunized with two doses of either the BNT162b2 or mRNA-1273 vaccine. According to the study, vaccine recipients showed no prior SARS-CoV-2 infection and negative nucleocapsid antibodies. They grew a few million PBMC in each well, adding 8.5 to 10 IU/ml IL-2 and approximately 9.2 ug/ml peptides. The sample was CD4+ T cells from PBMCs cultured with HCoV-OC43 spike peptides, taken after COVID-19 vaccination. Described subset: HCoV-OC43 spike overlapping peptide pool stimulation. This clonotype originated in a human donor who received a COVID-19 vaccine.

CDR3 loop: CASSQIQGQGGGYTF. The CDR3 DNA sequence: TGTGCCAGCAGCCAAATCCAAGGACAGGGTGGTGGCTACACCTTC. The gene calls are TRBV3-1 (or the pseudogene TRBV3-2) and TRBJ1-2; 8 bases map to TRBD1. The CDR3 has 15 amino acids. Germline V gives CDR1 LGHDT, CDR2 YNNKEL (reference sequence). Germline trimming cut 2 bases from V and 7 bases from J; bases unmatched to any gene: 9.